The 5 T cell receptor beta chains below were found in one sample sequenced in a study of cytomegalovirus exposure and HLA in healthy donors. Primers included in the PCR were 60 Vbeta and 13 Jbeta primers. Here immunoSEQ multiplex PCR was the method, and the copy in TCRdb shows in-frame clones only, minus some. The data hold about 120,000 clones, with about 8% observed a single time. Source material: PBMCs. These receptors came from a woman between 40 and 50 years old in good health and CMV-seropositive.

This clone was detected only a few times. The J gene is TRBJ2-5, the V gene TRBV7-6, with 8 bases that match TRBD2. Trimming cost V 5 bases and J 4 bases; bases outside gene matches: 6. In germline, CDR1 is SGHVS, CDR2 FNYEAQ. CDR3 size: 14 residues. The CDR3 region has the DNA TGTGCCAGCAGCCATCCGGGACTAGGAGAGACCCAGTACTTC. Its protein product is CASSHPGLGETQYF.

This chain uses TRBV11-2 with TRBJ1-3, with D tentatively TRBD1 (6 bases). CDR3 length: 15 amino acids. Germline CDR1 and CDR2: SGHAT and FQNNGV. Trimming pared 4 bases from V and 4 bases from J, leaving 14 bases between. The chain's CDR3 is CASSSRTGSGNTIYF. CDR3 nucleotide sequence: TGTGCCAGCAGCTCCAGAACAGGGTCCGGAAACACCATATATTTT.

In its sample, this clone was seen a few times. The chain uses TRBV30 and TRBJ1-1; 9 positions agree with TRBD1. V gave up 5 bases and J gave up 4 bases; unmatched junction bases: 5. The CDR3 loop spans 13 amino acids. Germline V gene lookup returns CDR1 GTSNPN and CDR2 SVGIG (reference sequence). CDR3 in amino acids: CAWDTGGITEAFF. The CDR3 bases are TGTGCCTGGGACACAGGGGGCATCACTGAAGCTTTCTTT.

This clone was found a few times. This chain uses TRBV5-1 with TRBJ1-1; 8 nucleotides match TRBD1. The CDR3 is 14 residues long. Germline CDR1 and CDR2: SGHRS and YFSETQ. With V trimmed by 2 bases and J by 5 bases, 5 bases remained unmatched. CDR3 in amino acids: CASSFGQGGTEAFF. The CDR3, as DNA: TGCGCCAGCAGCTTCGGACAGGGAGGGACTGAAGCTTTCTTT.

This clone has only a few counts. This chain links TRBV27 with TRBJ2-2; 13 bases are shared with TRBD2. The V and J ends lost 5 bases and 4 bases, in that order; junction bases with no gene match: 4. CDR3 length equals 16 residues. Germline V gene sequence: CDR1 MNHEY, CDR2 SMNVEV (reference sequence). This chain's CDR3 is CASSGGLAGSTGELFF. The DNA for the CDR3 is TGTGCCAGCAGTGGGGGACTAGCGGGGTCCACCGGGGAGCTGTTTTTT.